The 17 T cell receptor beta chains in this list originate from one sample, sequenced in a study of glioma-infiltrating T cells. TCR alpha and beta CDR3 regions were amplified from RNA using iRepertoire nested multiplex PCR. TCRdb itself ran the multiplex PCR reads through MiXCR, one entry per CDR3 protein. Counted here are about 130,000 distinct CDR3 sequences, under 30% occurring once; the ten biggest clones make up 27%. The sample taken for sequencing was glioma tissue, nonneoplastic brain tissue, or PBMCs (not recorded which). The receptors here all came from a human donor with low-grade glioma or glioblastoma, undergoing nonglioma brain surgery, or in good health (not recorded which).

This clonotype has just a few counts. The chain recombines TRBV3-1 with TRBJ2-3; D gene uncertain. The CDR3 totals 14 residues. The V and J ends lost 1 base and 4 bases respectively, with 9 bases between them. Germline loops: CDR1 LGHDT, CDR2 YNNKEL (reference sequence). CDR3 residues: CASSQATGPDTQYF. The DNA of the CDR3 is TGTGCCAGCAGCCAAGCGACTGGCCCAGATACGCAGTATTTT.

This chain links TRBV5-4 with TRBJ2-1, with D possibly being TRBD1 (6 bases). Germline V gene data show CDR1 as SGHNT and CDR2 as YYREEE (reference sequence). The V gene lost 4 bases and the J gene lost 3 bases, with 17 bases spanning the gap. The CDR3 extends over 16 amino acids. The CDR3 is CASSGSRDIYYNEQFF. For the CDR3, the DNA is TGTGCCAGCAGCGGCTCCCGGGACATATACTACAATGAGCAGTTCTTC.

There are many counts of this clonotype. The rearrangement links TRBV6-1 to TRBJ1-1; no reliable D call. The CDR3 spans 14 residues. Germline CDR1 is MNHNS and CDR2 is SASEGT. V dropped 7 bases and J dropped 3 bases, with 15 bases sitting between them. The CDR3 sequence: CASTAGWADTEAFF. The CDR3 region has the DNA TGTGCCAGCACCGCCGGGTGGGCTGACACTGAAGCTTTCTTT.

This clonotype was seen repeatedly, ten times or more. V and J are TRBV6-1 and TRBJ1-1, with a weak D call TRBD1 (6 bases). Germline V CDR1 and CDR2: MNHNS, SASEGT. The CDR3 runs 13 residues. V gave up 7 bases and J gave up 2 bases, with 11 bases separating them. The CDR3, as DNA: TGTGCCAGCAACCAACAGGGAAACACTGAAGCTTTCTTT. Translation: CASNQQGNTEAFF.

A note on this clonotype: This may arise from a read error, as a much more abundant clone is one base away. V gene TRBV28 combines with J gene TRBJ1-1, with D possibly matching TRBD1 (5 bases). The ends were cut back, 6 bases at V and 9 bases at J, with 32 bases in the middle. In germline, CDR1 is MDHEN, CDR2 SYDVKM. This CDR3 contains 18 residues. Here the CDR3 DNA reads TGTGCCAGCAGACGTAGTTTGGCAGGGACGGGTCCGGGTACTAAAGCTTTCTTT. Translated, it gives CASRRSLAGTGPGTKAFF.

This clonotype was counted many times. The gene calls are TRBV25-1 and TRBJ2-3, with TRBD2 matching over 7 bases. V was clipped by 4 bases and J by 1 base; unmatched bases: 8. This CDR3 region has 16 residues. Germline CDR1 and CDR2: MGHDK and SYGVNS. The CDR3 coding sequence is TGTGCCAGCAGTGCCCGAGCGGGGAAGGGCACAGATACGCAGTATTTT. It specifies CASSARAGKGTDTQYF.

This clonotype was observed a few times. The rearrangement joins TRBV25-1 to TRBJ2-5, with D tentatively TRBD1 or TRBD2 (5 bases each). V lost 4 bases and J lost 2, with 11 bases in between. CDR1 is MGHDK and CDR2 is SYGVNS in the germline V gene. This CDR3 is 14 amino acids long. The DNA of the CDR3 is TGTGCCAGCAGTGTTCGGGGCGGGCAAGAGACCCAGTACTTC. The encoded protein is CASSVRGGQETQYF.

On this clonotype itself: A much larger clone sits a single nucleotide away, making a read error possible. CDR3 residues: CASSLTGTANTEAFF. For the CDR3, the DNA is TGTGCCAGCAGCTTAACCGGGACAGCGAACACTGAAGCTTTCTTT. The gene calls are TRBV7-9 and TRBJ1-1; 7 positions match TRBD1. Germline CDR1 SEHNR, CDR2 FQNEAQ (reference sequence). V shed 2 bases, J shed 1 base, and the junction held 4 bases outside the gene matches. This CDR3 region has 15 residues.

The chain joins TRBV5-1 to TRBJ1-1, with D perhaps TRBD1 (6 bases). V lost 2 bases and J 5 bases, leaving 13 bases between the germline ends. Germline loops: CDR1 SGHRS, CDR2 YFSETQ. The CDR3 covers 14 residues. The CDR3 is CASSFGGALTEAFF. The CDR3 DNA sequence: TGCGCCAGCAGCTTTGGGGGGGCGCTTACTGAAGCTTTCTTT.

The table lists this clonotype with a few counts. The chain combines TRBV4-1 with TRBJ2-1; D not certain. Germline CDR1 is MGHRA and CDR2 is YSYEKL. There are 12 residues in the CDR3. V was pared by 4 bases and J by 4 bases, with 5 bases between. CDR3 in amino acids: CASSRLYNEQFF. The DNA of the CDR3 is TGCGCCAGCAGCCGATTATACAATGAGCAGTTCTTC.

This clonotype was seen ten or more times. The rearrangement joins TRBV20-1 to TRBJ1-2, with D maybe TRBD1 (6 bases). This CDR3 is 15 amino acids long. The germline CDR1 and CDR2 sequences are DFQATT and SNEGSKA (reference sequence). Trimming left V 3 bases short and J 3 bases short, with 17 bases between. CDR3 amino acids: CSASKLGQRDYGYTF. CDR3 nucleotides: TGCAGTGCTAGCAAACTTGGACAGCGAGACTATGGCTACACCTTC.

This clonotype has at least ten counts. The chain employs TRBV28 and TRBJ2-3; the match to TRBD2 covers 12 bases. The CDR3 has 16 residues. With V trimmed by 6 bases and J by 6 bases, 10 bases remained unmatched. Per germline, CDR1 MDHEN and CDR2 SYDVKM. CDR3 nucleotides: TGTGCCAGCAGCCCCTGGACTAGCGGGGATAGTGATACGCAGTATTTT. Its translation: CASSPWTSGDSDTQYF. Together with reference TRBV28 and TRBJ2-3, the CDR3 gives the full variable domain: DVKVTQSSRYLVKRTGEKVFLECVQDMDHENMFWYRQDPGLGLRLIYFSYDVKMKEKGDIPEGYSVSREKKERFSLILESASTNQTSMYLCASSPWTSGDSDTQYFGPGTRLTVL.

A few counts support this clonotype. This chain connects TRBV20-1 to TRBJ2-5; the match to TRBD2 covers 7 bases. The germline CDR1 and CDR2 sequences are DFQATT and SNEGSKA (reference sequence). Unmatched junction bases numbered 20, after V lost 2 bases and J lost 14 bases. The CDR3 is 15 residues long. The CDR3 protein is CSARWVGGSFNLNYF. In DNA, the CDR3 is TGCAGTGCTAGATGGGTGGGCGGGAGCTTCAACCTCAATTACTTC.

This clonotype was picked up many times. The V gene is TRBV6-1, the J gene TRBJ2-1, with a possible D match to TRBD2 (6 bases). The germline V gene has CDR1 MNHNS and CDR2 SASEGT. With 8 bases removed from V and 9 bases from J, the gap between germline ends came to 11 bases. The CDR3 spans 11 residues. Here the CDR3 reads CASSGGSEQFF. CDR3 bases: TGTGCCAGCTCCGGGGGTTCTGAGCAGTTCTTC.

The CDR3 protein is CSGGQGYYGYTF. Here the CDR3 DNA reads TGCAGCGGAGGGCAGGGCTACTATGGCTACACCTTC. V and J are TRBV29-1 and TRBJ1-2, with D tentatively TRBD1 (5 bases). Trimming left V 7 bases short and J 3 bases short, with 12 bases between. The CDR3 runs 12 residues. Germline V gene lookup returns CDR1 SQVTM and CDR2 ANQGSEA.

This clonotype was recorded at least ten times. This chain links TRBV6-1 with TRBJ1-5, with D maybe TRBD1 (5 bases). Deletions cut 5 bases from V and 9 bases from J, with 8 bases between. CDR1 and CDR2 from the germline V gene are MNHNS and SASEGT. The CDR3 consists of 11 residues. This CDR3 is CASSTGGPQHF. In nucleotides, the CDR3 is TGTGCCAGCAGTACCGGGGGGCCCCAGCATTTT.

The V and J genes are TRBV20-1 and TRBJ2-3; 9 bases are a match to TRBD2. Germline V gives CDR1 DFQATT, CDR2 SNEGSKA (reference sequence). The CDR3 spans 14 residues. The chain's CDR3 is CSAIRSGGTDTQYF. For the CDR3, the DNA is TGCAGCGCAATCCGAAGCGGGGGGACAGATACGCAGTATTTT.